One and the same sample provided the 14 T cell receptor beta chains below, sequenced in a study of T cells after yellow fever vaccination. From the 5' RACE reads, TCRdb called clonotypes with MiXCR, one entry per CDR3 protein. This sample has some 110,000 distinct CDR3 sequences; approximately 8.4% occur once, and the top ten carry 25%. This specimen was CD8+ T cells sorted from PBMCs, taken 45 days after the yellow fever booster vaccination. These receptors originate from a man younger than 40 who received the YFV17D yellow fever vaccine.

This clonotype was observed at least ten times. The chain has TRBV20-1 and TRBJ2-1; 8 bases align to TRBD2. The J segment lost 2 bases and the V segment lost 3 bases, leaving 6 bases of the junction unmatched. CDR1 is DFQATT and CDR2 is SNEGSKA in the germline V gene (reference sequence). This CDR3 contains 15 residues. CDR3 DNA sequence: TGCAGTGCTAGTAAAGGACTAGCCCCCTACAATGAGCAGTTCTTC. This encodes CSASKGLAPYNEQFF.

This clonotype was counted between two and nine times. This chain connects TRBV7-6 to TRBJ2-1, with D possibly matching TRBD1 (5 bases). The germline V gene encodes CDR1 SGHVS and CDR2 FNYEAQ. The CDR3 extends over 16 amino acids. The V end was cut by 2 bases, the J end by 4 bases, with 15 bases between. The DNA of the CDR3 is TGTGCCAGCAGCTTAAGGCTAGGGGAAGGGTACAATGAGCAGTTCTTC. Protein: CASSLRLGEGYNEQFF.

This clonotype was found many times. The chain couples TRBV20-1 to TRBJ2-7, with unresolved D. Germline CDR1 DFQATT, CDR2 SNEGSKA (reference sequence). The CDR3 sequence is 16 residues long. Trimming cost V 0 bases and J 4 bases, with 19 bases left between them. The CDR3 DNA sequence: TGCAGTGCTAGAGATCTGGTCTTTTCGGTTATTTACGAGCAGTACTTC. This codes for CSARDLVFSVIYEQYF.

This clonotype has a count of ten or more. V gene TRBV9 combines with J gene TRBJ2-1, with D perhaps matching TRBD2 (6 bases). The CDR3 consists of 12 residues. Germline V CDR1 and CDR2: SGDLS, YYNGEE. The V end lost 3 bases, the J end lost 10 bases, and 11 bases lay between the germline ends. The CDR3 sequence: CASSGGTPEQFF. As DNA, the CDR3 is TGTGCCAGCAGCGGCGGGACTCCAGAGCAGTTCTTC.

This clonotype occurred many times. The CDR3 coding sequence is TGTGCCAGCAGCCCCGATGACCTAGCGGGAGTTAACAATGAGCAGTTCTTC. Translation gives CASSPDDLAGVNNEQFF. The rearrangement joins TRBV4-2 to TRBJ2-1; TRBD2 agrees at 10 bases. CDR1 is LGHNA and CDR2 is YNFKEQ in the germline V gene. The CDR3 covers 17 residues. The J segment lost 5 bases and the V segment lost 4 bases, leaving 11 bases of the junction unmatched.

The table lists this clonotype with a few counts. The chain carries TRBV6-5 and TRBJ1-5; D remains ambiguous. Trimming took 1 base from V and 0 from J, leaving 4 bases between them. CDR1 is MNHEY and CDR2 is SVGAGI in the germline V gene. The length of the CDR3 is 14 residues. The CDR3 protein is CASSYWNSNQPQHF. In DNA form, the CDR3 reads TGTGCCAGCAGTTACTGGAATAGCAATCAGCCCCAGCATTTT.

This chain links TRBV9 with TRBJ2-5, with D maybe TRBD1 (6 bases). V lost 2 bases to trimming and J lost 5 bases, with 16 bases between them. CDR3 length: 15 residues. Germline CDR1 and CDR2: SGDLS and YYNGEE. The CDR3 region has the DNA TGTGCCAGCAGCGTGTGGGGACACGGGGTGGAGACCCAGTACTTC. This codes for CASSVWGHGVETQYF.

This clonotype was counted at least ten times. The V and J genes are TRBV29-1 and TRBJ1-1; D may be TRBD1 (6 bases). The germline V gene has CDR1 SQVTM and CDR2 ANQGSEA. Trimming stripped 6 bases from V and 7 bases from J, with 15 bases between. This CDR3 region has 12 residues. The CDR3 is CSVSEQGYEAFF. For the CDR3, the DNA is TGCAGCGTATCGGAACAGGGATATGAAGCTTTCTTT.

This clonotype appeared a few times. This chain joins TRBV9 and TRBJ2-7, with D hard to call. CDR1 is SGDLS and CDR2 is YYNGEE in the germline V gene. This CDR3 comprises 13 residues. The germline V and J ends were trimmed by 1 base and 4 bases, with 9 bases remaining between them. The CDR3 protein is CASSVNNGYEQYF. For the CDR3, the DNA is TGTGCCAGCAGCGTAAACAACGGGTACGAGCAGTACTTC.

Many counts were recorded for this clonotype. The J gene is TRBJ2-1, the V gene TRBV7-2; 9 bases line up with TRBD2. Germline V gene data show CDR1 as SGHTA and CDR2 as FQGNSA. The length of the CDR3 is 15 residues. V lost 4 bases and J lost 12; bases outside the gene matches: 13. The CDR3 DNA is TGTGCCAGCAGCTCACTTGCGGGAGGGGCACAGGGGCAGTTCTTC. Translated: CASSSLAGGAQGQFF.

This clonotype was seen a handful of times. The J gene is TRBJ2-3, the V gene TRBV11-2; 9 positions match TRBD2. Looked up from germline, CDR1 is SGHAT and CDR2 is FQNNGV. Germline trimming cut 0 bases from V and 2 bases from J; bases unmatched to any gene: 3. The CDR3 consists of 16 residues. CDR3 in DNA: TGTGCCAGCAGCTTAGATCCTAGCGGGAACACAGATACGCAGTATTTT. Protein sequence: CASSLDPSGNTDTQYF.

In this sample, this clonotype turned up many times. The V and J genes are TRBV20-1 and TRBJ2-1; 16 bases map to TRBD2. Trimming at V came to 4 bases and at J to 1 base, leaving 7 bases not matched to a gene. Per the germline V gene, CDR1 is DFQATT and CDR2 is SNEGSKA (reference sequence). This CDR3 is 18 amino acids long. The CDR3 DNA reads as TGCAGTGCTACCCTGGGACTAGCGGGAGGGCCGTCCTACAATGAGCAGTTCTTC. Its protein is CSATLGLAGGPSYNEQFF.

This clonotype has at least ten counts. This chain joins TRBV12-3 or TRBV12-4 and TRBJ1-5; D unclear. Trimming stripped 3 bases from V and 8 bases from J, with 14 bases between. The CDR3 totals 14 residues. The DNA of the CDR3 is TGTGCCAGCAGTTTTGAGGGATGGGAGAAGCCCCAGCATTTT. Its translation: CASSFEGWEKPQHF.

This clonotype has a count of ten or more. V usage is TRBV9 and J usage is TRBJ2-1; TRBD2 aligns across 7 bases. Germline V gives CDR1 SGDLS, CDR2 YYNGEE. The CDR3 spans 14 residues. V trimming: 7 bases; J trimming: 7 bases; junction bases outside the gene matches: 11. DNA of the CDR3: TGTGCCAGCGCTGTGGGAGGGGTAGGTAATGAGCAGTTCTTC. This encodes CASAVGGVGNEQFF.